The present T cell receptor (beta chain) was sequenced within a study of human T cells and chemical hapten exposure. TCRdb itself ran the RACE reads through MiXCR, one entry per CDR3 protein. The repertoire has some 100,000 distinct CDR3 sequences, about a tenth of them found once; the top ten carry around 3%. There are 15 residues in the CDR3. V was clipped by 4 bases and J by 3 bases, with 15 bases between them. Germline V gene lookup returns CDR1 KGHSH and CDR2 LQKENI. Indicated time point: patch test 2, 6 weeks after DPC sensitization. Treatment indicated: therapeutic diphenylcyclopropenone sensitization with weekly scalp DPC. Findings and caveats of the study: In comparison with controls, expanded TCRs gave rise to a significantly larger number of large CDR3 similarity clusters.

The sample holds a few counts of this clonotype. Its antigen is still unknown. Specimen: whole blood, collected in connection with sensitization to the hapten diphenylcyclopropenone (DPC). The chain employs TRBV18 and TRBJ2-5; TRBD1 might be the D (6 bases). The source of this sequence is a woman aged 40 to 49 with alopecia areata. Some clones in this sample may be carry-over from other donors' samples. Here the CDR3 DNA reads TGTGCCAGCTCACTTTTTCTCAGGGGTGAAGAGACCCAGTACTTC. Amino acid sequence: CASSLFLRGEETQYF.